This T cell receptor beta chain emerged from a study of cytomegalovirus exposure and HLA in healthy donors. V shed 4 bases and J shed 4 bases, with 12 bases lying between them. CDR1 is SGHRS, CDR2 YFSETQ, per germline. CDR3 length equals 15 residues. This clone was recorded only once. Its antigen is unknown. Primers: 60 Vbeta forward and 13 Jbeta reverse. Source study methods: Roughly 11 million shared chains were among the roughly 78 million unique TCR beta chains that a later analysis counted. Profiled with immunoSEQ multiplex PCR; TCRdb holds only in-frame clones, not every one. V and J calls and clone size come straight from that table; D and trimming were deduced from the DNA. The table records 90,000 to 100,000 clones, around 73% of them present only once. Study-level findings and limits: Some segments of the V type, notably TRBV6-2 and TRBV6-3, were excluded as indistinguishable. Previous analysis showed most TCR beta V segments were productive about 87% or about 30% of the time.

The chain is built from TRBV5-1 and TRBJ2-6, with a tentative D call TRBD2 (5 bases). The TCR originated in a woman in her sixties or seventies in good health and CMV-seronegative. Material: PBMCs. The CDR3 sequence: CASSPVPGGANVLTF. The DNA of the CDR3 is TGCGCCAGCAGCCCCGTACCGGGGGGGGCCAACGTCCTGACTTTC.